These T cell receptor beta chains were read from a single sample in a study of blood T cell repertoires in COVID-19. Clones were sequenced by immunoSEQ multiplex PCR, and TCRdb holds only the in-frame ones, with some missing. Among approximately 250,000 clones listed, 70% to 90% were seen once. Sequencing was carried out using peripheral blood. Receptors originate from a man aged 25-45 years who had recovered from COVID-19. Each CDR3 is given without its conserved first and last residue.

CDR3 protein: ASSWDFRGTEAF
J gene: TRBJ1-1
V gene: TRBV7-2

CDR3 protein: ASSQGDSAGNTEAF
J gene: TRBJ1-1
V gene: TRBV3-1/TRBV3-2

CDR3 protein: ATRGQNTGELF
J gene: TRBJ2-2
V gene: TRBV24-1

CDR3 protein: ASSEWLAGGGETQY
J gene: TRBJ2-5
V gene: TRBV6-1

CDR3 protein: ASSLATSATKNIQY
J gene: TRBJ2-4
V gene: TRBV7-2

CDR3 protein: ASSSGQVPTYEQY
J gene: TRBJ2-7
V gene: TRBV7-9

CDR3 protein: ASSEAGRAGGELF
J gene: TRBJ2-2
V gene: TRBV2

CDR3 protein: ASSLAGGQGNTQY
J gene: TRBJ2-3
V gene: TRBV7-7

CDR3 protein: ASLQGLGTEAF
J gene: TRBJ1-1
V gene: TRBV18

CDR3 protein: ASKDRQGAFSPQPQH
J gene: TRBJ1-5
V gene: TRBV19

CDR3 protein: ASSSYRAGRPEAF
J gene: TRBJ1-1
V gene: TRBV27

CDR3 protein: ASSYLAGGYEQY
J gene: TRBJ2-7
V gene: TRBV19

CDR3 protein: ASSFQAGGDAF
J gene: TRBJ1-1
V gene: TRBV5-1

CDR3 protein: AWSVRGRVLYEQY
J gene: TRBJ2-7
V gene: TRBV30

CDR3 protein: ASSSTLGGWNEQY
J gene: TRBJ2-7
V gene: TRBV4-1

CDR3 protein: ASTCGREGVDQPQH
J gene: TRBJ1-5
V gene: TRBV5-1

CDR3 protein: ASSFRWASGPYEQY
J gene: TRBJ2-7
V gene: TRBV27

CDR3 protein: ATSRPPAMGLGEQF
J gene: TRBJ2-1
V gene: TRBV15

CDR3 protein: ASSLLPSITGNTIY
J gene: TRBJ1-3
V gene: TRBV7-6

CDR3 protein: ATSRGEESDRFTEAF
J gene: TRBJ1-1
V gene: TRBV15

CDR3 protein: ASSNERLSTDTQY
J gene: TRBJ2-3
V gene: TRBV5-1

CDR3 protein: ATSDPVGRNEQF
J gene: TRBJ2-1
V gene: TRBV24-1

CDR3 protein: ASSNLDRPNQPQH
J gene: TRBJ1-5
V gene: TRBV19

CDR3 protein: ASSLGTLNSPLH
J gene: TRBJ1-6
V gene: TRBV5-5

CDR3 protein: ASSSPPHRGGGISNTGELF
J gene: TRBJ2-2
V gene: TRBV5-1

CDR3 protein: ASSPPGLADNEQF
J gene: TRBJ2-1
V gene: TRBV7-6

CDR3 protein: ASTKPGYDTGELF
J gene: TRBJ2-2
V gene: TRBV5-1

CDR3 protein: ASSGTVDGYT
J gene: TRBJ1-2
V gene: TRBV25-1

CDR3 protein: ASSLDGYEQY
J gene: TRBJ2-7
V gene: TRBV11-2

CDR3 protein: ASSPGTGET
J gene: TRBJ1-2
V gene: TRBV11-2

CDR3 protein: ASSLGGSGGTQY
J gene: TRBJ2-3
V gene: TRBV7-2

CDR3 protein: ASSHTPGQPNTEAF
J gene: TRBJ1-1
V gene: TRBV4-1

CDR3 protein: ASSDTRGSPKETQY
J gene: TRBJ2-5
V gene: TRBV10-1

CDR3 protein: ASSQLSLGLAADTQY
J gene: TRBJ2-3
V gene: TRBV3-1/TRBV3-2

CDR3 protein: ASSYSRGDTDTQY
J gene: TRBJ2-3
V gene: TRBV6-6

CDR3 protein: ASSPVGQLSNYGYT
J gene: TRBJ1-2
V gene: TRBV19

CDR3 protein: ASGLGFGDTEAF
J gene: TRBJ1-1
V gene: TRBV12-5

CDR3 protein: ASSQLQTGRSSYEQY
J gene: TRBJ2-7
V gene: TRBV5-1

CDR3 protein: ATRTGGGVGELF
J gene: TRBJ2-2
V gene: TRBV6-5

CDR3 protein: ASSGEGQLQETQY
J gene: TRBJ2-5
V gene: TRBV7-6

CDR3 protein: ASSYSRLRTSNEQF
J gene: TRBJ2-1
V gene: TRBV6-5

CDR3 protein: ASQSRWRVDYGYT
J gene: TRBJ1-2
V gene: TRBV25-1

CDR3 protein: ASSFQDREYYGYT
J gene: TRBJ1-2
V gene: TRBV6-5

CDR3 protein: ASRQTLTGGRSPLH
J gene: TRBJ1-6
V gene: TRBV7-9

CDR3 protein: ASSLTPAGLSGNTIY
J gene: TRBJ1-3
V gene: TRBV7-9

CDR3 protein: ASSFAAFEQY
J gene: TRBJ2-7
V gene: TRBV12-3/TRBV12-4

CDR3 protein: ASSIKQGYTGELF
J gene: TRBJ2-2
V gene: TRBV23-1

CDR3 protein: ASSQDPGTSGGSYQETQY
J gene: TRBJ2-5
V gene: TRBV4-1

CDR3 protein: ASSQDAGYGYT
J gene: TRBJ1-2
V gene: TRBV4-2

CDR3 protein: AISETVAGGSDTQY
J gene: TRBJ2-3
V gene: TRBV10-3

CDR3 protein: ASSQVSGSGANVLT
J gene: TRBJ2-6
V gene: TRBV4-2

CDR3 protein: ASSIPGLDRGTDTQY
J gene: TRBJ2-3
V gene: TRBV19

CDR3 protein: ASARDRGTDTQY
J gene: TRBJ2-3
V gene: TRBV2

CDR3 protein: ASSPQGGNEDTQY
J gene: TRBJ2-3
V gene: TRBV18

CDR3 protein: ATGTGSRETQY
J gene: TRBJ2-5
V gene: TRBV24-1

CDR3 protein: ASSHKSDRGKEKLF
J gene: TRBJ1-4
V gene: TRBV5-4

CDR3 protein: ASSQDIGGTSNYGYT
J gene: TRBJ1-2
V gene: TRBV3-1/TRBV3-2

CDR3 protein: ASRRGTGTEAF
J gene: TRBJ1-1
V gene: TRBV2

CDR3 protein: ASSYDRGGMNTEAF
J gene: TRBJ1-1
V gene: TRBV6-2/TRBV6-3